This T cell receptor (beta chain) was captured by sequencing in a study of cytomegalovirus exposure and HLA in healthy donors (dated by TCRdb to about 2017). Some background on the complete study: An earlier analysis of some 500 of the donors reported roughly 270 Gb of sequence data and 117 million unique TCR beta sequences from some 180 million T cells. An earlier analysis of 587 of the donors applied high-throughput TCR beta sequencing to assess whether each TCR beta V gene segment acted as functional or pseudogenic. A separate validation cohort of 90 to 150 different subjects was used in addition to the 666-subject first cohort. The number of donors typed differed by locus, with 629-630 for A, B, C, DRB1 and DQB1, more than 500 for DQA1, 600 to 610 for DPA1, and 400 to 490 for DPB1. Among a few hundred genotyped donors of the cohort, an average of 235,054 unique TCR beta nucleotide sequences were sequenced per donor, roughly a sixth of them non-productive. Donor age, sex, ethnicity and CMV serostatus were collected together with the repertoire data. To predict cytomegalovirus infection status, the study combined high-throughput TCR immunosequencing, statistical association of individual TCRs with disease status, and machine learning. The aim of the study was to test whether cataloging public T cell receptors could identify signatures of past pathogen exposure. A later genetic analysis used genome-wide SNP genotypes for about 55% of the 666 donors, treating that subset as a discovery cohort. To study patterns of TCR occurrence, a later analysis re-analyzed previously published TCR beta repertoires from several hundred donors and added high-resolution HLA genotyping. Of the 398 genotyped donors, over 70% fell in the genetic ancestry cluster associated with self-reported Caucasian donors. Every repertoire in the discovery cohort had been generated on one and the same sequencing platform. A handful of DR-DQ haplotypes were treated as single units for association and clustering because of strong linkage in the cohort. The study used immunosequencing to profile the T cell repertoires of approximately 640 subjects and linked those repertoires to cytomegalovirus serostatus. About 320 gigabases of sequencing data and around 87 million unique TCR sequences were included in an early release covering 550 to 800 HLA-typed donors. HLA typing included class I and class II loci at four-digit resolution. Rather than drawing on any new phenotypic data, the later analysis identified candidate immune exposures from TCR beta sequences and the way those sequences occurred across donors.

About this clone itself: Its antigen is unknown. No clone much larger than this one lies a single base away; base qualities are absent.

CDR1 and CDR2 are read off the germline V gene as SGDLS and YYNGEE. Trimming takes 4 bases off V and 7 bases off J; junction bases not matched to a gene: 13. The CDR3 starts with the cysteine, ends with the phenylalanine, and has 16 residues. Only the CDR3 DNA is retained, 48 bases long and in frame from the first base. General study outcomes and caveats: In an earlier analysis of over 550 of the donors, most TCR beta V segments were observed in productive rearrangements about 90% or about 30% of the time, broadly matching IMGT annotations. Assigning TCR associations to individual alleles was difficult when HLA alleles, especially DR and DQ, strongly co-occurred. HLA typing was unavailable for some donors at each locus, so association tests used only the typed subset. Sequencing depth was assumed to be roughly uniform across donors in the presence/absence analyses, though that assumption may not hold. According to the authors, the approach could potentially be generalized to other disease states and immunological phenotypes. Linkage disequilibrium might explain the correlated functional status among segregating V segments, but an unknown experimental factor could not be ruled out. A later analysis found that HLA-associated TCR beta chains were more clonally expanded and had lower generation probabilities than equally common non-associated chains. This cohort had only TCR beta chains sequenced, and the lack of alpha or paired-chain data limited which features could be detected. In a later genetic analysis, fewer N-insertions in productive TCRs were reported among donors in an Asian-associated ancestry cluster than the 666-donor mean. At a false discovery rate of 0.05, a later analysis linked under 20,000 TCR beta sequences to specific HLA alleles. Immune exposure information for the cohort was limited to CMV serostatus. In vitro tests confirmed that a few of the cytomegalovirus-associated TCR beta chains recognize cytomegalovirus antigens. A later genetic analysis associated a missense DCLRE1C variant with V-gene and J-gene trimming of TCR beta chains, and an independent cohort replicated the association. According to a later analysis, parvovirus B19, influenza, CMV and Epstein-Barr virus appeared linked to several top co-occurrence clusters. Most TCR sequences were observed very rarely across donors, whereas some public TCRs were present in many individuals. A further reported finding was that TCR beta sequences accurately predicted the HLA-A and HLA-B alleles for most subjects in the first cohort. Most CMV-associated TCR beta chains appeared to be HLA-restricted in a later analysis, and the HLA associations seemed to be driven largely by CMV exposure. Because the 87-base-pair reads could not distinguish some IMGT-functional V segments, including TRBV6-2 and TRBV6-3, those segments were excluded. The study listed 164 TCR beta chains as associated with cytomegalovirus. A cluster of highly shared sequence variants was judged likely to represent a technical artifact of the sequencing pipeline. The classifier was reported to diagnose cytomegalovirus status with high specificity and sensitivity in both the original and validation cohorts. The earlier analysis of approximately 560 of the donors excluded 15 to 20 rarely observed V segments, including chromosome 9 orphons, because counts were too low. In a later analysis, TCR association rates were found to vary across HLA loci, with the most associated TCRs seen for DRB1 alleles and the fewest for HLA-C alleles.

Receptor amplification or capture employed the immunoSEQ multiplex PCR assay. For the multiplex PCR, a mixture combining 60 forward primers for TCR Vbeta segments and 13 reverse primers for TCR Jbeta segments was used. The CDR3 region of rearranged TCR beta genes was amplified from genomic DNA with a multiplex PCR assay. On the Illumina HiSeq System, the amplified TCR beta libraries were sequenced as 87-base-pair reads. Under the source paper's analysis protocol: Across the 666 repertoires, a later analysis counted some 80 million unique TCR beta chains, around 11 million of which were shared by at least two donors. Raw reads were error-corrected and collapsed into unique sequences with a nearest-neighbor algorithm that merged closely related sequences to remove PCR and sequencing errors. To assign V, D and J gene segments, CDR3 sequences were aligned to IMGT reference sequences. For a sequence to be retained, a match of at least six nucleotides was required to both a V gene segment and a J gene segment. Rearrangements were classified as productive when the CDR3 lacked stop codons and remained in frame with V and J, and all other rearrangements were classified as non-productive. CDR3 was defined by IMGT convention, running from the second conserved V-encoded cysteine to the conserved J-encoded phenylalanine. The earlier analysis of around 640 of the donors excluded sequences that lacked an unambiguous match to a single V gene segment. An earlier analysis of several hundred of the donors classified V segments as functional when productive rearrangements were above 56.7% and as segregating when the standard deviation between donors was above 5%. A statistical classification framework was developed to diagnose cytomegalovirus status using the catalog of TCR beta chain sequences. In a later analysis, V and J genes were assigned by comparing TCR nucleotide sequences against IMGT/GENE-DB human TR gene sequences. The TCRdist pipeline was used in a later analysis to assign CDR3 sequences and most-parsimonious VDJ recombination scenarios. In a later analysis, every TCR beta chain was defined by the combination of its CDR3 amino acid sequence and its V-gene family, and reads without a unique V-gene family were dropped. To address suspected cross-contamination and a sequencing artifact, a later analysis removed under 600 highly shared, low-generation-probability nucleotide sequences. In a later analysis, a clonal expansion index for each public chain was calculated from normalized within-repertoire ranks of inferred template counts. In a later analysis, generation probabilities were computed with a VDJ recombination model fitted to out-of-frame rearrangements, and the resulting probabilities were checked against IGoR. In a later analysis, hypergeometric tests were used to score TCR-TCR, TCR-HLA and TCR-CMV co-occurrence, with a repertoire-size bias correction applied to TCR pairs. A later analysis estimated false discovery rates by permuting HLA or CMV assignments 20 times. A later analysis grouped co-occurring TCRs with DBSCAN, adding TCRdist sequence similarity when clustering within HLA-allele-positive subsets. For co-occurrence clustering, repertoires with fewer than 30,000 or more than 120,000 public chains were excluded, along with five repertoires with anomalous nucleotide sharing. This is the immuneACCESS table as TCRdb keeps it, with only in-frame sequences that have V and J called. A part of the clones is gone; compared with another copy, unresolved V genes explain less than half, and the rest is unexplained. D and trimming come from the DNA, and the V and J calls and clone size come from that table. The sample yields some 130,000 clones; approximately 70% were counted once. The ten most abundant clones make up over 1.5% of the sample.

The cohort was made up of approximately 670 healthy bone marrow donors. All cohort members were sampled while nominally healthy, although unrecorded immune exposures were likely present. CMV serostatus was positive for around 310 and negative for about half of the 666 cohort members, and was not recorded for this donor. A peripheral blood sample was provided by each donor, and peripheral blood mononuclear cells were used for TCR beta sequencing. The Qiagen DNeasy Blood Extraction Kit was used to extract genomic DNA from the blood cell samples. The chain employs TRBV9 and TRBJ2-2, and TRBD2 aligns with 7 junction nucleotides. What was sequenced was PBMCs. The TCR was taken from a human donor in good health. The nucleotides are TGTGCCAGCAGCTCCGGGGGGTACGCAGGGAACGGGGAGCTGTTTTTT. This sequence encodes CASSSGGYAGNGELFF.